These 10 T cell receptor beta chains share one sample of origin, sequenced in a study of OX40 agonist ivuxolimab in advanced cancers. The assay was immunoSEQ multiplex PCR, and TCRdb's table has in-frame clones only and misses some. This sample has over 90,000 clones, with under 90% found just once. This specimen consisted of CD4+ or CD8+ T cells sorted from blood, obtained in a trial of the OX40 agonist ivuxolimab. The receptors were sampled from an adult with an advanced solid tumor such as melanoma, head and neck, liver or kidney cancer.

The chain combines TRBV27 with TRBJ2-7; TRBD1 matches at 10 bases. This CDR3 region has 15 residues. Germline trimming cut 1 base from V and 3 bases from J; bases unmatched to any gene: 3. Germline V gene sequence: CDR1 MNHEY, CDR2 SMNVEV (reference sequence). CDR3 in amino acids: CASSLWGQGFYEQYF. CDR3 bases: TGTGCCAGCAGTTTATGGGGACAGGGGTTCTACGAGCAGTACTTC.

The chain is built from TRBV11-2 and TRBJ2-3; D uncertain. From germline, CDR1 is SGHAT and CDR2 FQNNGV. The V end was cut by 5 bases, the J end by 4 bases, with 7 bases between. The CDR3 runs to 12 residues. The CDR3 DNA reads TGTGCCAGCAGCCTTCTAGCAGATACGCAGTATTTT. This codes for CASSLLADTQYF.

This chain links TRBV7-8 with TRBJ2-7; 12 bases fit TRBD2. This CDR3 contains 16 residues. Germline loops: CDR1 SGHVS, CDR2 FQNEAQ. V lost 5 bases and J lost 7; bases outside the gene matches: 12. CDR3 nucleotides: TGTGCCAGCAGCCCTCAAAGACTAGCGGGGGACAAGGAGCAGTACTTC. It yields the protein CASSPQRLAGDKEQYF.

This chain uses TRBV19 with TRBJ1-1; D not resolved. Trimming left V 0 bases short and J 0 bases short, with 17 bases between. The CDR3 is 18 residues long. In germline, CDR1 is LNHDA, CDR2 SQIVND (reference sequence). As DNA, the CDR3 is TGTGCCAGTAGTATAGACGCCCCATCGCTACGGATGAACACTGAAGCTTTCTTT. Translation: CASSIDAPSLRMNTEAFF.

The chain is built from TRBV19 and TRBJ1-1, with a possible D match to TRBD1 (5 bases). The CDR3 runs 16 residues. Trimming removed 5 bases at V and 6 bases at J, with 22 bases between. Germline-derived CDR1 and CDR2 are LNHDA and SQIVND (reference sequence). This chain's CDR3 is CASSVGARGTGAEAFF. Written as DNA, the CDR3 is TGTGCCAGTAGTGTCGGGGCCCGAGGGACGGGGGCTGAAGCTTTCTTT.

CDR3 residues: CASSPGVDPLDSYNEQFF. The CDR3 DNA sequence: TGTGCCAGCAGCCCGGGGGTCGATCCTCTGGACTCCTACAATGAGCAGTTCTTC. V usage is TRBV7-9 and J usage is TRBJ2-1; D possibly corresponds to TRBD2 (6 bases). Trimming removed 5 bases at V and 0 bases at J, with 20 bases between. The CDR3 spans 18 residues. Germline V gene lookup returns CDR1 SEHNR and CDR2 FQNEAQ (reference sequence).

The chain recombines TRBV7-6 with TRBJ2-1; tentatively, D is TRBD2 (6 bases). The CDR3 extends over 15 amino acids. The V end was cut by 5 bases, the J end by 4 bases, with 15 bases between. Germline-derived CDR1 and CDR2 are SGHVS and FNYEAQ. CDR3 protein: CASSEGASVYNEQFF. The DNA for the CDR3 is TGTGCCAGCAGCGAGGGCGCTAGCGTTTACAATGAGCAGTTCTTC.

In its sample, this clone was seen a few times. The V gene is TRBV28, the J gene TRBJ2-7; D uncertain. The CDR3 has 12 amino acids. V dropped 3 bases and J dropped 3 bases, with 6 bases sitting between them. Germline V lookup: CDR1 MDHEN, CDR2 SYDVKM. CDR3 sequence: CASSFQNYEQYF. The CDR3, as DNA: TGTGCCAGCAGTTTCCAAAACTACGAGCAGTACTTC.

The rearrangement joins TRBV29-1 to TRBJ1-1, with TRBD1 identical over 11 bases. Germline CDR1 and CDR2: SQVTM and ANQGSEA. The CDR3 has 13 residues. V shed 3 bases, J shed 3 bases, and the junction held 0 bases outside the gene matches. As DNA, the CDR3 is TGCAGCGTTGAGGGACAGGGGGACACTGAAGCTTTCTTT. Encoded protein: CSVEGQGDTEAFF.

The chain joins TRBV5-1 to TRBJ2-7; 9 nucleotides agree with TRBD1. The CDR3 runs to 15 residues. Germline-derived CDR1 and CDR2 are SGHRS and YFSETQ. The V and J ends lost 4 bases and 7 bases, in that order; junction bases with no gene match: 12. CDR3 loop: CASSLVQGAMGEQYF. The CDR3, as DNA: TGCGCCAGCAGCCTCGTACAGGGGGCGATGGGGGAGCAGTACTTC.